Below, 6 T cell receptor beta chains from the same sample are listed, as sequenced in a study of CD8+ T cells in alopecia areata. This sample's treatment: oral pan-JAK inhibitor, 5-10 mg twice daily. Sequencing used cDNA as its template, made by extracting RNA and reverse transcribing it. Some clones are missing from TCRdb's copy, which holds only in-frame ones; the method was immunoSEQ multiplex PCR. The sample yields 110,000 or so clones, roughly 60% seen once. The input for sequencing was CD8+ T cells sorted from blood, taken at week 4, from a patient treated with tofacitinib. The source of these receptors is a human donor with alopecia areata.

This clone was seen a few times. The V call is TRBV7-6, the J call TRBJ2-7; no clear D. Trimming took off 1 base at V and 1 base at J, with 11 bases between the two ends. The germline gives CDR1 SGHVS, CDR2 FNYEAQ. The CDR3 has 15 residues. The CDR3 region has the DNA TGTGCCAGCAGCTTAGAAGGGTCCCCTTCCTACGAGCAGTACTTC. Protein: CASSLEGSPSYEQYF.

The chain carries TRBV27 and TRBJ1-2; D is unresolved. The CDR3 runs 14 residues. Germline assignment: CDR1 MNHEY and CDR2 SMNVEV (reference sequence). V was shortened by 3 bases and J by 0 bases, with 8 bases between the two germline ends. CDR3 nucleotide sequence: TGTGCCAGCAGTTTGAGATCTCCTAACTATGGCTACACCTTC. This sequence encodes CASSLRSPNYGYTF.

This clone was seen just once. The genes are TRBV9 and TRBJ2-7; D gene uncertain. V was clipped by 0 bases and J by 7 bases, with 17 bases between them. The CDR3 runs to 15 residues. Per germline, CDR1 SGDLS and CDR2 YYNGEE. In nucleotides, the CDR3 is TGTGCCAGCAGCGTAGGAAACTCCCTGGAGTGGGAGCAGTACTTC. Protein: CASSVGNSLEWEQYF.

This clone was counted a single time. This chain connects TRBV7-9 to TRBJ2-5; 7 bases line up with TRBD1. CDR1 SEHNR and CDR2 FQNEAQ come from the germline V gene (reference sequence). This CDR3 has 16 residues. J lost 2 bases, V lost 3 bases, and 9 bases had no gene match. This chain's CDR3 is CASSFEAPRGQETQYF. The CDR3 region has the DNA TGTGCCAGCAGCTTTGAGGCCCCCAGGGGGCAAGAGACCCAGTACTTC.

V usage is TRBV30 and J usage is TRBJ2-7; D is uncertain. The CDR3 sequence is 13 residues long. Trimming stripped 5 bases from V and 3 bases from J, with 14 bases between. The germline V gene has CDR1 GTSNPN and CDR2 SVGIG (reference sequence). The CDR3 DNA follows: TGTGCCTGGGGGCCTGGTGCTAACTACGAGCAGTACTTC. Its translation is CAWGPGANYEQYF.

V is TRBV4-1 and J is TRBJ2-3, with D uncertain. Germline V gene sequence: CDR1 MGHRA, CDR2 YSYEKL. V was trimmed by 1 base and J by 2 bases, leaving 7 bases between them. This CDR3 is built from 14 residues. The CDR3 sequence: CASSQVMNTDTQYF. For the CDR3, the DNA is TGCGCCAGCAGCCAAGTAATGAACACAGATACGCAGTATTTT.